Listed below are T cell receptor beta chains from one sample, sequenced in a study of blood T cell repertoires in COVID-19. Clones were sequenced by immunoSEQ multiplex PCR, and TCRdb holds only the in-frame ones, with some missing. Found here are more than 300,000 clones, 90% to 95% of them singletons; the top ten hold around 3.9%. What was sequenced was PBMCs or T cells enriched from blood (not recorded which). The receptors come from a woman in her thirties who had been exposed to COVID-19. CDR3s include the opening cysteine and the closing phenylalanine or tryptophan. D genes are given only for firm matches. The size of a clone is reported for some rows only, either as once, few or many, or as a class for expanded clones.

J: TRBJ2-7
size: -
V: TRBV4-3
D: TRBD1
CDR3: CASSQVGQGAHEQYF
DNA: TGCGCCAGCAGCCAAGTTGGACAGGGGGCCCACGAGCAGTACTTC

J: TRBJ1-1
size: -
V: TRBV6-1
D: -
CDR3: CASSELLNTEAFF
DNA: TGTGCCAGCAGTGAGCTATTGAACACTGAAGCTTTCTTT

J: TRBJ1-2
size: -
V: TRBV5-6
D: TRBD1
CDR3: CASSLAGIGGKGYTF
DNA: TGTGCCAGCAGCTTGGCCGGAATAGGGGGCAAGGGCTACACCTTC

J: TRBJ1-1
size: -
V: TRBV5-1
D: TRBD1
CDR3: CASSSRTGENTEAFF
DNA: TGCGCCAGCAGCTCGCGGACAGGGGAGAACACTGAAGCTTTCTTT

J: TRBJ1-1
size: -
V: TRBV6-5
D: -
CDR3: CASNRELNTEAFF
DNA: TGTGCCAGCAACAGGGAGTTGAACACTGAAGCTTTCTTT

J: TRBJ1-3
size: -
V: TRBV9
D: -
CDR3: CASSGRTRGGSGNTIYF
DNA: TGTGCCAGCAGCGGTCGGACCCGGGGAGGGTCTGGAAACACCATATATTTT

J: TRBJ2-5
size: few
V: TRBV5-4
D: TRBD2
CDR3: CASKQRLAGGHQETQYF
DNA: TGTGCCAGCAAACAACGGCTAGCGGGGGGGCACCAAGAGACCCAGTACTTC

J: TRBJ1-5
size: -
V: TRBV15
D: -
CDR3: CATSRDGGDQPQHF
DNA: TGTGCCACCAGCAGAGATGGAGGGGATCAGCCCCAGCATTTT

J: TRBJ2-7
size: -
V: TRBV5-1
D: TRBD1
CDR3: CASSFGQDYEQYF
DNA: TGCGCCAGCAGCTTCGGACAGGACTACGAGCAGTACTTC

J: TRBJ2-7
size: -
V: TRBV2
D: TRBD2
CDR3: CASRMTSVSYEQYF
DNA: TGTGCCAGCAGGATGACTAGCGTCTCCTACGAGCAGTACTTC

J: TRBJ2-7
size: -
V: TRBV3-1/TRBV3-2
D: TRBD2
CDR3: CASSHRTRFRDEQYF
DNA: TGTGCCAGCAGCCACCGGACTAGATTCCGCGACGAGCAGTACTTC

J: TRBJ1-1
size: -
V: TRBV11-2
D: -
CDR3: CASSLDRVAEAFF
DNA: TGTGCCAGCAGCTTAGACAGGGTAGCTGAAGCTTTCTTT

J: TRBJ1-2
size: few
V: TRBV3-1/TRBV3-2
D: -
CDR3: CASSPRVGIDYGYTF
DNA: TGTGCCAGCAGCCCCAGGGTAGGGATCGACTATGGCTACACCTTC

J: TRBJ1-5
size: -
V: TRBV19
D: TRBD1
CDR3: CASSIPPGQGRGSNQPQHF
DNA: TGTGCCAGTAGTATTCCACCGGGACAGGGAAGGGGTAGCAATCAGCCCCAGCATTTT

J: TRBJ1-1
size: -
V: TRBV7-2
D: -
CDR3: CASSLAEVNTEAFF
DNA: TGTGCCAGCAGCTTAGCGGAGGTGAACACTGAAGCTTTCTTT

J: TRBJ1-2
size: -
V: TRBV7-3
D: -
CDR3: CASSLGTGVPYGYTF
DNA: TGTGCCAGCAGCTTAGGTACGGGAGTTCCCTATGGCTACACCTTC

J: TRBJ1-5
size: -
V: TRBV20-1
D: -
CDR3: CSASDRGQPQHF
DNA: TGCAGTGCTAGTGACCGAGGTCAGCCCCAGCATTTT

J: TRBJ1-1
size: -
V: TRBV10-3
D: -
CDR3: CATEGNTEAFF
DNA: TGTGCCACCGAGGGTAACACTGAAGCTTTCTTT

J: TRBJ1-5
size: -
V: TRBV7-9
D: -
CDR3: CASSLGGDQPQHF
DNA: TGTGCCAGCAGCTTAGGGGGGGACCAGCCCCAGCATTTT

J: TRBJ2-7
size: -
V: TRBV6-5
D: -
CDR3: CASSPRVWEDYEQYF
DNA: TGTGCCAGCAGTCCTCGGGTGTGGGAGGACTACGAGCAGTACTTC

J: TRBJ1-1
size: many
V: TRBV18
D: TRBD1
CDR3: CASSPGQGGAFF
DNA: TGTGCCAGCTCACCAGGACAGGGTGGAGCTTTCTTT

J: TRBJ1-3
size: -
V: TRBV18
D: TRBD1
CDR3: CASSRRQGRLSGNTIYF
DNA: TGTGCCAGCTCACGACGACAGGGCCGACTCTCTGGAAACACCATATATTTT

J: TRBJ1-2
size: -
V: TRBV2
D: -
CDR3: CASSITGQGGYGYTF
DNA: TGTGCCAGCAGTATAACGGGACAAGGGGGCTATGGCTACACCTTC

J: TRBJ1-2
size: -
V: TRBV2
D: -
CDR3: CASSDSGRRAYGYTF
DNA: TGTGCCAGCAGTGATAGCGGCAGGCGGGCCTATGGCTACACCTTC

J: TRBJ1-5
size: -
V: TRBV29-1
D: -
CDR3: CSASGGGNQPQHF
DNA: TGCAGCGCCTCCGGGGGAGGCAATCAGCCCCAGCATTTT

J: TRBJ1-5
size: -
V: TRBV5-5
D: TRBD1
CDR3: CASSLEGARNQPQHF
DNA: TGTGCCAGCAGCTTGGAGGGGGCACGCAATCAGCCCCAGCATTTT

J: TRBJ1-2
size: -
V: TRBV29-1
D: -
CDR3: CSVSRGGDGYTF
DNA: TGCAGCGTTTCCAGGGGAGGGGATGGCTACACCTTC

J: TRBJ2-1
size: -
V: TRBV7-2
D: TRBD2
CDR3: CASSSPSGGAYNEQFF
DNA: TGTGCCAGCAGCTCGCCCAGCGGGGGGGCCTACAATGAGCAGTTCTTC

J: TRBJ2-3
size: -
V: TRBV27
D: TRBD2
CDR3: CASSPIVGLAVPYTDTQYF
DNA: TGTGCCAGCAGTCCCATTGTAGGGCTAGCGGTGCCCTACACAGATACGCAGTATTTT

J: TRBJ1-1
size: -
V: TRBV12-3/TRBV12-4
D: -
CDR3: CASSIGTQAEAFF
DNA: TGTGCCAGCAGTATCGGGACACAAGCAGAAGCTTTCTTT

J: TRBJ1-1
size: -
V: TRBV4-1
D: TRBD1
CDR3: CASSQTGVTEAFF
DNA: TGCGCCAGCAGCCAGACAGGGGTGACTGAAGCTTTCTTT

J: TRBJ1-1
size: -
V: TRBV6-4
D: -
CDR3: CASSEDPEGNTEAFF
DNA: TGTGCCAGCAGTGAGGACCCCGAGGGGAACACTGAAGCTTTCTTT

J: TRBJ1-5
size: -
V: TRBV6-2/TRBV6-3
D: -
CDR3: CASSPGGLGNQPQHF
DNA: TGTGCCAGCAGCCCGGGGGGGCTAGGCAATCAGCCCCAGCATTTT

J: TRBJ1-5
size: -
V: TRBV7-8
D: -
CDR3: CASSPRGGNSNQPQHF
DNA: TGTGCCAGCAGCCCAAGAGGGGGAAATAGCAATCAGCCCCAGCATTTT

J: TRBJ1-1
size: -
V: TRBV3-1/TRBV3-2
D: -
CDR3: CASSPRGGVTEAFF
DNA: TGTGCCAGCAGCCCCAGGGGAGGGGTCACTGAAGCTTTCTTT

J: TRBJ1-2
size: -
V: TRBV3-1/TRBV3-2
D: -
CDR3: CASSQEAGNYGYTF
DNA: TGTGCCAGCAGCCAAGAGGCAGGGAACTATGGCTACACCTTC

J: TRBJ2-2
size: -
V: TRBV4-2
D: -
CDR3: CASSPFGLNTGELFF
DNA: TGTGCCAGCAGTCCATTCGGGTTGAACACCGGGGAGCTGTTTTTT

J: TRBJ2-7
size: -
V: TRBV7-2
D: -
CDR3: CASSTHWGRLSYEQYF
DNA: TGTGCCAGCAGCACCCACTGGGGGCGACTGTCCTACGAGCAGTACTTC

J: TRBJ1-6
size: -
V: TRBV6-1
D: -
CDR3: CASSEVRGNSPLHF
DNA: TGTGCCAGCAGTGAAGTTAGAGGGAATTCACCCCTCCACTTT

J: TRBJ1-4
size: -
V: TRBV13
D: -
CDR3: CASRPWGDGGTNEKLFF
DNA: TGTGCCAGCAGACCATGGGGGGATGGGGGGACTAATGAAAAACTGTTTTTT

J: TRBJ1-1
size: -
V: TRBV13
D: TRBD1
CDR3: CASSPQGALTEAFF
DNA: TGTGCCAGCAGCCCACAGGGGGCGCTTACTGAAGCTTTCTTT